This entry concerns a single T cell receptor (beta chain). As yet, its antigen is unknown. This record belongs to a study of cytomegalovirus exposure and HLA in healthy donors. Produced via immunoSEQ multiplex PCR; TCRdb's table is partial and in-frame only. Of 150,000 to 200,000 clones listed, 75% to 95% were seen once; the top ten hold around 3.1%. CDR3 length: 15 residues. V lost 2 bases and J 1 base, leaving 11 bases between the germline ends. Germline CDR1 and CDR2: SGHVS and FQNEAQ. Among the roughly 120 subjects of the validation cohort, separate from the approximately 670-subject first cohort, were the donors. Study conclusions and caveats: Cytomegalovirus association was assigned to 170 or so TCR beta chains.

This sequence joins TRBV7-8 and TRBJ2-5, with D perhaps matching TRBD1 (6 bases). The source of this sequence is a woman aged 18-35 years in good health and CMV-seropositive. The specimen was PBMCs. This CDR3 reads CASSLLGQIQETQYF. Written as DNA, the CDR3 is TGTGCCAGCAGCTTATTAGGACAGATCCAAGAGACCCAGTACTTC.